A selection of T cell receptor beta chains follows, all from one sample in a study of lymphopenia after photon versus proton radiotherapy. TCRdb keeps only in-frame clones here, not all; method: immunoSEQ multiplex PCR. The table records 25,000 to 30,000 clones, about four fifths of them present only once. The input for sequencing was peripheral blood, taken from a patient treated with photon-based radiotherapy. These receptors were collected from a man aged 50-59 years with gastric cancer. Each CDR3 is given with its conserved first and last residue. Each record gives: CDR3 length, D gene, V gene, clone size, J gene, CDR3 DNA, CDR3 protein. D genes are given only for firm matches. Not every row has a clone size; where given, it reads once, few, many or a size class.

len: 15; d_gene: NA; v_gene: TRBV6-6; abundance: NA; j_gene: TRBJ1-2; CDR3nt: TGTGCCAGCAGTTACGGGGGCCGCGTGAGGGATGGCTACACCTTC; CDR3aa: CASSYGGRVRDGYTF
len: 14; d_gene: NA; v_gene: TRBV14; abundance: NA; j_gene: TRBJ2-2; CDR3nt: TGTGCCAGCAGCCAAGAACTAAACACCGGGGAGCTGTTTTTT; CDR3aa: CASSQELNTGELFF
len: 15; d_gene: NA; v_gene: TRBV5-1; abundance: NA; j_gene: TRBJ1-5; CDR3nt: TGCGCCAGCAGCTTGGGGGCAGGACATAATCAGCCCCAGCATTTT; CDR3aa: CASSLGAGHNQPQHF
len: 12; d_gene: NA; v_gene: TRBV10-2; abundance: NA; j_gene: TRBJ1-5; CDR3nt: TGCGCCAGCAGTGTTGGCAATCAGCCCCAGCATTTT; CDR3aa: CASSVGNQPQHF
len: 14; d_gene: NA; v_gene: TRBV6-5; abundance: NA; j_gene: TRBJ1-5; CDR3nt: TGTGCCAGCAGTTCTGCGGGGTACAATCAGCCCCAGCATTTT; CDR3aa: CASSSAGYNQPQHF
len: 15; d_gene: NA; v_gene: TRBV9; abundance: NA; j_gene: TRBJ2-2; CDR3nt: TGTGCCAGCAGCGCACCGGGACAGAACACCGGGGAGCTGTTTTTT; CDR3aa: CASSAPGQNTGELFF
len: 16; d_gene: TRBD2; v_gene: TRBV19; abundance: NA; j_gene: TRBJ2-3; CDR3nt: TGTGCCAGTAGCAAGACGGGGGGGTCAGTCACAGATACGCAGTATTTT; CDR3aa: CASSKTGGSVTDTQYF
len: 11; d_gene: TRBD1; v_gene: TRBV19; abundance: NA; j_gene: TRBJ1-1; CDR3nt: TGTGCCAGCCGCGAACAGGGGATTGCTTTCTTT; CDR3aa: CASREQGIAFF
len: 13; d_gene: NA; v_gene: TRBV6-6; abundance: NA; j_gene: TRBJ2-4; CDR3nt: TGTGCCAGCATGCTGGAAACGATAGGCATTCAGTACTTC; CDR3aa: CASMLETIGIQYF
len: 18; d_gene: TRBD1; v_gene: TRBV12-5; abundance: NA; j_gene: TRBJ1-5; CDR3nt: TGTGCTAGTGCCCTATTTCCGGGACAGGGGGCCGTTCGACAGCCCCAGCATTTT; CDR3aa: CASALFPGQGAVRQPQHF
len: 15; d_gene: TRBD1; v_gene: TRBV5-1; abundance: NA; j_gene: TRBJ2-2; CDR3nt: TGCGCCAGCAGGCCCCAGGGGGCTAACACCGGGGAGCTGTTTTTT; CDR3aa: CASRPQGANTGELFF
len: 14; d_gene: TRBD1; v_gene: TRBV6-6; abundance: NA; j_gene: TRBJ1-2; CDR3nt: TGTGCCAGCGATTTTCCAGGGGGCGGATATGGCTACACCTTC; CDR3aa: CASDFPGGGYGYTF
len: 12; d_gene: NA; v_gene: TRBV6-6; abundance: NA; j_gene: TRBJ2-2; CDR3nt: TGTGCCAGCAGAGCGAACACCGGGGAGCTGTTTTTT; CDR3aa: CASRANTGELFF
len: 14; d_gene: NA; v_gene: TRBV18; abundance: once; j_gene: TRBJ2-3; CDR3nt: TGTGCCAGCTCACCCGATTTGTCCGATGATACGCAGTATTTT; CDR3aa: CASSPDLSDDTQYF
len: 13; d_gene: NA; v_gene: TRBV19; abundance: NA; j_gene: TRBJ1-2; CDR3nt: TGTGCCGGACGGGACAAAGCTAACTATGGCTACACCTTC; CDR3aa: CAGRDKANYGYTF
len: 12; d_gene: NA; v_gene: TRBV6-6; abundance: few; j_gene: TRBJ2-5; CDR3nt: TGTGCCAGCACCGACAGCCAAGAGACCCAGTACTTC; CDR3aa: CASTDSQETQYF
len: 15; d_gene: NA; v_gene: TRBV5-6; abundance: NA; j_gene: TRBJ1-2; CDR3nt: TGTGCCAGCAGCTTGATCTGGGAGACGAACTATGGCTACACCTTC; CDR3aa: CASSLIWETNYGYTF
len: 16; d_gene: TRBD2; v_gene: TRBV5-1; abundance: NA; j_gene: TRBJ2-3; CDR3nt: TGCGCCAGCAGCCGGAAGGTAGCGGGGGGCCCAGATACGCAGTATTTT; CDR3aa: CASSRKVAGGPDTQYF
len: 15; d_gene: NA; v_gene: TRBV9; abundance: few; j_gene: TRBJ1-6; CDR3nt: TGTGCCAGCAGCGTGGTCGGGGGAAATAATTCACCCCTCCACTTT; CDR3aa: CASSVVGGNNSPLHF
len: 18; d_gene: TRBD2; v_gene: TRBV4-2; abundance: NA; j_gene: TRBJ2-3; CDR3nt: TGTGCCAGCAGCCAAGTAGCGGGGGGGCCGGGTGGCACAGATACGCAGTATTTT; CDR3aa: CASSQVAGGPGGTDTQYF
len: 13; d_gene: NA; v_gene: TRBV21-1; abundance: NA; j_gene: TRBJ1-1; CDR3nt: TGTGCCAGCAGCAAACCCCGGGACACTGAAGCTTTCTTT; CDR3aa: CASSKPRDTEAFF
len: 14; d_gene: TRBD2; v_gene: TRBV6-4; abundance: NA; j_gene: TRBJ2-3; CDR3nt: TGTGCCACCAACGAAGGGACTAGTTCAGATACGCAGTATTTT; CDR3aa: CATNEGTSSDTQYF
len: 13; d_gene: NA; v_gene: TRBV10-3; abundance: few; j_gene: TRBJ1-2; CDR3nt: TGTGCCATGACCGATCCTGCTAACTATGGCTACACCTTC; CDR3aa: CAMTDPANYGYTF
len: 15; d_gene: NA; v_gene: TRBV11-3; abundance: NA; j_gene: TRBJ2-1; CDR3nt: TGTGCCAGCAGCACAAGGGGTGGCCCCTACAATGAGCAGTTCTTC; CDR3aa: CASSTRGGPYNEQFF
len: 14; d_gene: NA; v_gene: TRBV19; abundance: NA; j_gene: TRBJ2-5; CDR3nt: TGTGCCAGTAGCAAAGACACCCCTCAAGAGACCCAGTACTTC; CDR3aa: CASSKDTPQETQYF
len: 14; d_gene: NA; v_gene: TRBV6-6; abundance: once; j_gene: TRBJ1-5; CDR3nt: TGTGCCAGCAGTTACGACGCTGGATTGAAGCCCCAGCATTTT; CDR3aa: CASSYDAGLKPQHF
len: 16; d_gene: TRBD1; v_gene: TRBV19; abundance: NA; j_gene: TRBJ1-6; CDR3nt: TGTGCCAGTAGAATCGATGGGACAGGGCTTAATTCACCCCTCCACTTT; CDR3aa: CASRIDGTGLNSPLHF
len: 16; d_gene: TRBD1; v_gene: TRBV4-2; abundance: NA; j_gene: TRBJ2-6; CDR3nt: TGTGCCAGCAGCCAACCGACAGGGACCGGGGCCAACGTCCTGACTTTC; CDR3aa: CASSQPTGTGANVLTF
len: 15; d_gene: NA; v_gene: TRBV6-4; abundance: few; j_gene: TRBJ1-1; CDR3nt: TGTGCCAGCAGTTCGGACGGGGGGGGGAACACTGAAGCTTTCTTT; CDR3aa: CASSSDGGGNTEAFF
len: 16; d_gene: TRBD1; v_gene: TRBV7-9; abundance: NA; j_gene: TRBJ2-3; CDR3nt: TGTGCCAGCAGCTGGGGACAGGGCGATAGCACAGATACGCAGTATTTT; CDR3aa: CASSWGQGDSTDTQYF
len: 13; d_gene: NA; v_gene: TRBV27; abundance: NA; j_gene: TRBJ1-2; CDR3nt: TGTGCCAGCAGTTTAGCACAGGGAAATGGCTACACCTTC; CDR3aa: CASSLAQGNGYTF
len: 18; d_gene: TRBD1; v_gene: TRBV6-4; abundance: NA; j_gene: TRBJ1-3; CDR3nt: TGTGCCAGCAGTGACTCGTGGTTCGGGACAGCTTCTGGAAACACCATATATTTT; CDR3aa: CASSDSWFGTASGNTIYF
len: 13; d_gene: NA; v_gene: TRBV5-1; abundance: NA; j_gene: TRBJ2-2; CDR3nt: TGCGCCAGCCGGTTAGATAACACCGGGGAGCTGTTTTTT; CDR3aa: CASRLDNTGELFF
len: 14; d_gene: TRBD1; v_gene: TRBV7-2; abundance: NA; j_gene: TRBJ1-5; CDR3nt: TGTGCCAGCAGCCAAACAGGGGGCAATCAGCCCCAGCATTTT; CDR3aa: CASSQTGGNQPQHF
len: 13; d_gene: TRBD1; v_gene: TRBV2; abundance: NA; j_gene: TRBJ1-4; CDR3nt: TGTGCCGGGGACAGGGGACCGAATGAAAAACTGTTTTTT; CDR3aa: CAGDRGPNEKLFF
len: 15; d_gene: NA; v_gene: TRBV6-1; abundance: once; j_gene: TRBJ2-1; CDR3nt: TGTGCCAGCAAATTAGGGAGCGGGTCGGCCGGTCATCCGTTCTTC; CDR3aa: CASKLGSGSAGHPFF
len: 12; d_gene: NA; v_gene: TRBV19; abundance: NA; j_gene: TRBJ1-3; CDR3nt: TGTGCCACGGGCGTAGTTGGAAACACCATATATTTT; CDR3aa: CATGVVGNTIYF
len: 13; d_gene: NA; v_gene: TRBV7-2; abundance: NA; j_gene: TRBJ2-5; CDR3nt: TGTGCCAGCAGCTTCCTTGAGGAAGAGACCCAGTACTTC; CDR3aa: CASSFLEEETQYF
len: 13; d_gene: NA; v_gene: TRBV29-1; abundance: NA; j_gene: TRBJ1-4; CDR3nt: TGCAGCGTTGTGGCCAGTAAGGGGGAAAAACTGCTTTTT; CDR3aa: CSVVASKGEKLLF
len: 13; d_gene: NA; v_gene: TRBV27; abundance: large; j_gene: TRBJ2-7; CDR3nt: TGTGCCAGCCGGAGGGACCTATCCTACGAGCAGTACTTC; CDR3aa: CASRRDLSYEQYF
len: 15; d_gene: NA; v_gene: TRBV5-6; abundance: NA; j_gene: TRBJ2-6; CDR3nt: TGTGCCAGCAGCTGGGACATCTTTGGGGCCAACGTCCTGACTTTC; CDR3aa: CASSWDIFGANVLTF